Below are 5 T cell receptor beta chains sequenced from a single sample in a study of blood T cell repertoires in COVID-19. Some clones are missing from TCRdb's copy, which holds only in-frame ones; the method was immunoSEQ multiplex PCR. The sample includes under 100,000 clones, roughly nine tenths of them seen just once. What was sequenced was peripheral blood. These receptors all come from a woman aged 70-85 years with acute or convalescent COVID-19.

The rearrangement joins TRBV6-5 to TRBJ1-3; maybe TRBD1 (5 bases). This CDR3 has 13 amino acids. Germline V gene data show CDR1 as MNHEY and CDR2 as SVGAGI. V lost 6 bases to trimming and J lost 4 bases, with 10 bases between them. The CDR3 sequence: CASRTDQGNTIYF. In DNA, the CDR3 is TGTGCCAGCAGGACAGATCAGGGAAACACCATATATTTT.

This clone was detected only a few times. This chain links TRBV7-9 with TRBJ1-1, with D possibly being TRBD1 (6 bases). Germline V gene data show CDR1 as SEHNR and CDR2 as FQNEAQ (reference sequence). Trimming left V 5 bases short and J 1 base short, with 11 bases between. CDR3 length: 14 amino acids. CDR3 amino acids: CASSDGQSNTEAFF. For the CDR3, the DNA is TGTGCCAGCAGCGACGGACAGTCGAACACTGAAGCTTTCTTT. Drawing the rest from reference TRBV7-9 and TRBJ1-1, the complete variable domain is DTGVSQNPRHKITKRGQNVTFRCDPISEHNRLYWYRQTLGQGPEFLTYFQNEAQLEKSRLLSDRFSAERPKGSFSTLEIQRTEQGDSAMYLCASSDGQSNTEAFFGQGTRLTVV.

In DNA, the CDR3 is TGTGCCAGCAGTGATGGGACAGCAACTCAAGAGACCCAGTACTTC. Its protein is CASSDGTATQETQYF. This rearrangement joins TRBV2 to TRBJ2-5; TRBD1 agrees at 7 bases. V lost 3 bases and J lost 2; bases outside the gene matches: 6. In germline, CDR1 is SNHLY, CDR2 FYNNEI. This CDR3 is 15 amino acids long.

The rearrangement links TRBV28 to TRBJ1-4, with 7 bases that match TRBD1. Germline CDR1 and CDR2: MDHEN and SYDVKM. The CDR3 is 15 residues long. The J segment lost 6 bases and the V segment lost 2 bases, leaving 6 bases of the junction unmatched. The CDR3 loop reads CASSLRGGLYEKLFF. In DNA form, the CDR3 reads TGTGCCAGCAGTTTACGAGGGGGCTTGTATGAAAAACTGTTTTTT.

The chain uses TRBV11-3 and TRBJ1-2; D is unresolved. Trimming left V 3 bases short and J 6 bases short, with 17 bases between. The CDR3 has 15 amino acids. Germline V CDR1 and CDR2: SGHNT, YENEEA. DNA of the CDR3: TGTGCCAGCAGCTTTCGAGTCACTAACCGAGATGGCTACACCTTC. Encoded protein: CASSFRVTNRDGYTF.